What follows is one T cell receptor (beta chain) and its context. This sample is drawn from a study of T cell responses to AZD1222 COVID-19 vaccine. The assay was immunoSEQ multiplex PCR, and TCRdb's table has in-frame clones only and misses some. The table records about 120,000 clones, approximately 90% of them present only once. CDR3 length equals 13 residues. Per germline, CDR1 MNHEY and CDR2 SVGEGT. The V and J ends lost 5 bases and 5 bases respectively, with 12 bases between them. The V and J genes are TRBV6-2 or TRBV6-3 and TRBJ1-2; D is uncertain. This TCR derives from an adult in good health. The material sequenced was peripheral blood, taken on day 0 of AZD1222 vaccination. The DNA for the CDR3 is TGTGCCAGCAGTGAGACGGGAGGGTATGGCTACACCTTC. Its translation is CASSETGGYGYTF.